This T cell receptor beta chain derives from a study of post-analysis software for immune sequencing data. Study results and caveats: Significantly lower normalized Chao1 diversity was found in patients with multiple sclerosis relative to controls. The five TRBV segments detected at higher frequency in patients than in controls included TRBV5-6, TRBV5-1 and TRBV20-1.

CDR3 length: 12 amino acids. Trimming shortened V by 4 bases and J by 5 bases, and 12 bases separated the two germline ends. Germline V lookup: CDR1 SQVTM, CDR2 ANQGSEA. Each TCR beta cDNA library carried unique molecular identifiers. A single record per CDR3 protein comes from TCRdb applying MiXCR to the PCR reads. The data contain under 900,000 distinct CDR3 sequences, around 53% of them singletons. This clonotype has a handful of counts. Its antigen is currently unknown. The source is a girl between 5 and 17 years old with multiple sclerosis. The V and J genes are TRBV29-1 and TRBJ2-7; a possible D gene is TRBD2 (7 bases). Specimen: blood. The CDR3 is CSVALGGHEQYF. The CDR3 nucleotides are TGCAGCGTTGCTTTGGGGGGGCACGAGCAGTACTTC.